This is a list of T cell receptor beta chains from one sample in a study of T cell responses to AZD1222 COVID-19 vaccine. Clones were read by immunoSEQ multiplex PCR, and TCRdb kept only the in-frame ones, dropping some. The sample holds approximately 100,000 clones, roughly 90% seen once. The sample here was peripheral blood, taken on day 0 of AZD1222 vaccination. The source of these receptors is an adult in good health. CDR3s include the opening cysteine and the closing phenylalanine or tryptophan. Fields, in order: CDR3 protein, CDR3 DNA, V gene, D gene, clone size, J gene. D genes are given only for firm matches. Rows give clone size only sometimes, using once, few, many, or a class for an expanded clone.

CDR3 protein: CASSLTSTWATGGSPLHF
CDR3 DNA: TGTGCCAGCAGTCTCACAAGTACCTGGGCCACCGGAGGGTCACCCCTCCACTTT
V gene: TRBV6-4
D gene: .
clone size: .
J gene: TRBJ1-6

CDR3 protein: CASSLDRGHNEQFF
CDR3 DNA: TGTGCCAGCAGTTTGGACAGGGGGCACAATGAGCAGTTCTTC
V gene: TRBV6-2/TRBV6-3
D gene: TRBD1
clone size: once
J gene: TRBJ2-1

CDR3 protein: CASTTDGRSSGNTIYF
CDR3 DNA: TGTGCCAGCACCACGGACGGTAGATCCTCTGGAAACACCATATATTTT
V gene: TRBV11-3
D gene: .
clone size: .
J gene: TRBJ1-3

CDR3 protein: CASGTRGIGEAFF
CDR3 DNA: TGTGCCAGCGGGACACGGGGAATTGGCGAAGCTTTCTTT
V gene: TRBV12-3/TRBV12-4
D gene: .
clone size: .
J gene: TRBJ1-1

CDR3 protein: CASIGTMNTEAFF
CDR3 DNA: TGTGCCAGCATCGGCACCATGAACACTGAAGCTTTCTTT
V gene: TRBV5-4
D gene: .
clone size: .
J gene: TRBJ1-1

CDR3 protein: CATSRGTVSGNTIYF
CDR3 DNA: TGTGCCACCAGCAGGGGGACAGTCTCTGGAAACACCATATATTTT
V gene: TRBV15
D gene: TRBD1
clone size: .
J gene: TRBJ1-3

CDR3 protein: CATSEGGGYNSPLHF
CDR3 DNA: TGTGCCACCAGTGAAGGGGGCGGTTATAATTCACCCCTCCACTTT
V gene: TRBV24-1
D gene: TRBD1
clone size: once
J gene: TRBJ1-6

CDR3 protein: CASSTTGAYEQYF
CDR3 DNA: TGTGCCAGCAGCACAACAGGGGCCTACGAGCAGTACTTC
V gene: TRBV7-2
D gene: TRBD1
clone size: .
J gene: TRBJ2-7

CDR3 protein: CASSLGGSAGKRPQHF
CDR3 DNA: TGTGCCAGCAGCTTAGGCGGGTCGGCAGGGAAGAGGCCCCAGCATTTT
V gene: TRBV7-2
D gene: .
clone size: .
J gene: TRBJ1-5

CDR3 protein: CASSPPGGRNSPLHF
CDR3 DNA: TGTGCCAGCTCACCACCCGGGGGGCGGAATTCACCCCTCCACTTT
V gene: TRBV18
D gene: .
clone size: .
J gene: TRBJ1-6

CDR3 protein: CSAEDGYTF
CDR3 DNA: TGCAGTGCTGAAGACGGCTACACCTTC
V gene: TRBV20-1
D gene: .
clone size: once
J gene: TRBJ1-2

CDR3 protein: CASSYSRGPDEQFF
CDR3 DNA: TGTGCCAGCAGTTACTCGAGGGGGCCGGATGAGCAGTTCTTC
V gene: TRBV6-5
D gene: TRBD1
clone size: .
J gene: TRBJ2-1

CDR3 protein: CASSYELAGVWETQYF
CDR3 DNA: TGTGCCAGCAGTTACGAGTTAGCGGGGGTTTGGGAGACCCAGTACTTC
V gene: TRBV6-2/TRBV6-3
D gene: TRBD2
clone size: .
J gene: TRBJ2-5

CDR3 protein: CASSSFGPGNEKLFF
CDR3 DNA: TGTGCCAGTAGCTCTTTCGGGCCGGGTAATGAAAAACTGTTTTTT
V gene: TRBV5-4
D gene: .
clone size: .
J gene: TRBJ1-4